The text below deals with one T cell receptor (beta chain). This clonotype was counted many times. The antigen it binds to is not known. Base quality data are lacking; no much larger clone is found one base away. The data originate from a study of neurological immune-mediated disorders (dated by TCRdb to the late 2010s). Study-level background: Among the approximately 34 multiple sclerosis patients, relapsing-remitting MS accounted for around 30 and secondary progressive MS accounted for 3. The study compared peripheral blood TCR-beta repertoires of HTLV-I-associated myelopathy (HAM/TSP) patients, multiple sclerosis patients and healthy controls using UMI-based sequencing. The approximately 110 TCR-beta libraries included longitudinal samples, technical triplicates and paired sorted CD4+ and CD8+ T-cell subsets alongside PBMC samples. The cohort comprised approximately 67 subjects: approximately 15 HAM/TSP patients, 35 or so multiple sclerosis patients and 20 healthy controls. The study at large found these results: The highest TCR clonal expansion was observed in HAM/TSP patients, whereas the lowest was observed in MS patients, even when compared with healthy controls. The MS cluster was not associated with any clinical or MRI features, and the authors stated that larger cohorts are needed. No identical CDR3 amino acid sequences were found to be shared among expanded clones across subjects, suggesting that TCR-beta repertoires were private in all groups. In a phylogenetic analysis, the repertoires of 18 out of 34 MS patients fell into a single cluster of related CDR3 sequences, pointing to a possible signature at the repertoire level.

To synthesize cDNA, template-switch 5'RACE was performed with a primer carrying a 10-nucleotide random unique molecular identifier so that each TCR transcript was tagged. Every sequencing run covered 15-18 subjects and yielded more than 200 million TCR-beta sequences. The RNeasy kit was used to extract total RNA. TCR-beta VDJ regions were amplified with primers for the TCR constant region and the 5'RACE anchor, using the KAPA Real-time Library Amplification kit. A first PCR added sample indexes and Illumina adaptors, and a second PCR then raised library yield. The roughly 650 bp TCR product was size-selected on a 2% E-gel SizeSelection system after Ampure bead purification. Before pooling, library quality was checked on a Bioanalyzer, concentration was measured with Qubit, and libraries were quantified with the Kapa Library Quantification kit. Paired-end 2 x 150 bp sequencing of the libraries was performed on an Illumina HiSeq 2500. To increase sequence diversity, about 23-32% phiX was spiked into each library pool. Turning to the authors' computational methods: The UMI-based MiGEC pipeline processed quality-filtered reads and removed over 80% of raw TCR sequences during error correction. IMGT germline references were used for aligning VDJ genes, and each clonotype was defined as a unique CDR3 amino acid sequence together with its V-J genes. Clonal expansion, Shannon diversity and CDR3 relatedness (CalcPairwiseDistances, ClusterSamples) were evaluated with VDJtools, and phylogenetic trees were built with CLCbio workbench. Clones with at least 8 unique UMIs were defined as expanded, with this threshold being based on coefficient-of-variation modelling across technical triplicates. TCRdb itself trimmed the public reads at Q25 with fastp, ran MiXCR and retained productive beta chains. Identical CDR3 proteins give one entry, which carries the most common genes and DNA. The V and J calls here are based on TCRdb, not the publication. The sample profile shows approximately 40,000 distinct CDR3 sequences; 3.5% to 4% of them were found once. The top ten clonotypes cover under 2.5% of the sample.

The junction shows trimming of 5 bases on V and 2 bases on J, plus 14 bases between the germline ends. Measured from the cysteine to the phenylalanine, the CDR3 is 15 residues long. The sequence is cut down to CDR3 DNA, 45 bases in frame from base 1. CDR1 SGHTA and CDR2 FQGNSA were looked up in the germline V gene. Unsorted PBMC libraries were generated from 2 million PBMCs stored in RNAlater at -80 °C until RNA extraction. Multiple sclerosis patients were enrolled in a US clinical protocol under which disease progression was evaluated by magnetic resonance imaging. Peripheral blood underwent Ficoll-Hypaque density gradient centrifugation to isolate PBMCs, which were then cryopreserved in liquid nitrogen.

This clonotype was obtained from a man aged 25-40 years with multiple sclerosis. The sequencing sample was made of PBMCs. Here the chain combines TRBV7-2 and TRBJ2-3, with the D gene call left open. The DNA reads as follows: TGTGCCAGCAGCAGAAGCAGAGTAAACACAGATACGCAGTATTTT. It codes for CASSRSRVNTDTQYF.